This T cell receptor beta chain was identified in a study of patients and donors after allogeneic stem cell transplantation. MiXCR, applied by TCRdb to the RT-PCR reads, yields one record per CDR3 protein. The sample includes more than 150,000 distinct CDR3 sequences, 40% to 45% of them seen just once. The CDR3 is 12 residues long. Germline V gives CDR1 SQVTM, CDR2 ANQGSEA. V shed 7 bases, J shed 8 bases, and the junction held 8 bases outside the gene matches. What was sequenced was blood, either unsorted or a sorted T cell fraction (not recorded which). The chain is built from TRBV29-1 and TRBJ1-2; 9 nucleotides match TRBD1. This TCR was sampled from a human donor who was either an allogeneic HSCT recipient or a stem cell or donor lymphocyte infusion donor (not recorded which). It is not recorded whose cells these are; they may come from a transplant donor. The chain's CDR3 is CSGDREEGGYTF. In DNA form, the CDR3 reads TGCAGCGGGGACAGGGAGGAAGGGGGCTACACCTTC.